This TCR beta chain is drawn from a study of T cells after yellow fever vaccination. In making TCR cDNA, 5'RACE template switching added a universal primer site and UMIs to it. TCRdb fed the 5' RACE reads into MiXCR, producing one record per CDR3 protein. Of some 320,000 distinct CDR3 sequences in the sample, around a tenth were seen once. The CDR3 length is 15 residues. After removal of 1 base from V and 4 bases from J, the junction contained 4 bases not matched to a gene. Germline CDR1 SGHNT, CDR2 YYREEE (reference sequence). The chain carries TRBV5-4 and TRBJ2-3; 9 bases match TRBD2. Material: CD4+ T cells sorted from PBMCs, obtained 45 days after the yellow fever booster vaccination. The clonotype was recovered from a man younger than 35 who received the YFV17D yellow fever vaccine. The CDR3 region has the DNA TGTGCCAGCAGCTTGATTTTAGCGGGGGCAGATACGCAGTATTTT. Translating gives CASSLILAGADTQYF.